The T cell receptor (beta chain) under discussion was sequenced for a study of T cell responses to AZD1222 COVID-19 vaccine. Study at large: Pooled samples include second doses given at about 4 or 12 weeks.

Assay used: immunoSEQ multiplex PCR; TCRdb lists only in-frame clones, some missing. The data show roughly 50,000 clones, roughly nine tenths seen once. Note on this clone: The antigen is unknown.

Findings and caveats of the study: There were repertoire samples only from the period after the peak T cell response. Clonal diversity was possibly underestimated, and white British individuals and females predominated among donors.

CDR1 and CDR2 (germline): SGHDT, YYEEEE. CDR3 size: 14 residues. Between the trimmed V and J ends, which lost 0 bases and 5 bases, there was a span of 11 bases. Sequences were derived from peripheral blood, sampled on day 0 of AZD1222 vaccination. The TCR was taken from an adult in good health. The chain has TRBV5-6 and TRBJ2-5; D is possibly TRBD1 (6 bases). CDR3 protein: CASSLEQGLETQYF. In DNA, the CDR3 is TGTGCCAGCAGCTTGGAGCAGGGGCTTGAGACCCAGTACTTC.